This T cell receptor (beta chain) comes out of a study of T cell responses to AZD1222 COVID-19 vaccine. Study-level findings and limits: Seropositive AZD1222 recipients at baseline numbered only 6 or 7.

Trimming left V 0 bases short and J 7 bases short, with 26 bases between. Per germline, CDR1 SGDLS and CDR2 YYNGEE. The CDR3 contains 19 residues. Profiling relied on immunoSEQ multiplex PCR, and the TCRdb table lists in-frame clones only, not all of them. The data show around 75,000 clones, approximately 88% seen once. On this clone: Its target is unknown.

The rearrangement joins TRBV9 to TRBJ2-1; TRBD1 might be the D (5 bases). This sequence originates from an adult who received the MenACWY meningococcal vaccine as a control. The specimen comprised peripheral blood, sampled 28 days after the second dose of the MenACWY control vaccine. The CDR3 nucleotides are TGTGCCAGCAGCGTAGCCCTTAACCAGGGCAACACACACACGAATGAGCAGTTCTTC. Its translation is CASSVALNQGNTHTNEQFF.